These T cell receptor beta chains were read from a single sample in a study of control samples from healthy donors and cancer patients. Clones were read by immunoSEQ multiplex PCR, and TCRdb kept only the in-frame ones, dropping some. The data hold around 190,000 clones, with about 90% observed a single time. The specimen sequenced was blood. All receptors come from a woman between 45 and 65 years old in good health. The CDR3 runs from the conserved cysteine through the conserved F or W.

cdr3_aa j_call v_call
CASSLSASYEQYF TRBJ2-7 TRBV5-4
CASSLTGTDYEQYF TRBJ2-7 TRBV7-3
CASSLPAGGREKLFF TRBJ1-4 TRBV28
CASSLDPGRQETQYF TRBJ2-5 TRBV7-2
CASSFLGHSSGANVLTF TRBJ2-6 TRBV27
CASSWLDRGHDYEQYF TRBJ2-7 TRBV5-4
CASKVAGGSWNEQFF TRBJ2-1 TRBV2
CASRGGETQYF TRBJ2-5 TRBV5-1
CASSWTGYTDTQYF TRBJ2-3 TRBV27
CASSLGPRGAREKLFF TRBJ1-4 TRBV5-1
CASSRGAAVNYGYTF TRBJ1-2 TRBV6-2/TRBV6-3
CASSVVGGTATDEQYF TRBJ2-7 TRBV9
CASSPRGAGGPGELFF TRBJ2-2 TRBV11-2
CASSYSGTGEGSPLHF TRBJ1-6 TRBV11-3
CASSLRSPNSPLHF TRBJ1-6 TRBV5-6
CASSGQVIYEQYF TRBJ2-7 TRBV5-1
CASAGPRVGYTF TRBJ1-2 TRBV4-2